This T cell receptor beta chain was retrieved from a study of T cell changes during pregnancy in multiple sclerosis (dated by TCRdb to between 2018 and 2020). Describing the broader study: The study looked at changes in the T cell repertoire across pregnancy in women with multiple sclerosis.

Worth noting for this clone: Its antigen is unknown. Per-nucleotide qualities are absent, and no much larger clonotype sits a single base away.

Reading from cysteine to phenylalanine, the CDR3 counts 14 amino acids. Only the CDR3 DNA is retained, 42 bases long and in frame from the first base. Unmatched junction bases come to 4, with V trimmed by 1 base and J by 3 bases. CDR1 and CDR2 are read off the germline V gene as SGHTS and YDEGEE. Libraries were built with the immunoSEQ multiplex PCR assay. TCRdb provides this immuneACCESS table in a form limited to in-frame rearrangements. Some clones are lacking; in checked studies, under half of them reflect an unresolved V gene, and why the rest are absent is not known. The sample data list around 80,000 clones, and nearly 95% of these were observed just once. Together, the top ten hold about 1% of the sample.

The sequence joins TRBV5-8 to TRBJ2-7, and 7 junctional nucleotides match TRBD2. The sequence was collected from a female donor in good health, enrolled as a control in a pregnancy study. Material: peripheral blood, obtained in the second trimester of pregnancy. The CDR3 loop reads CASSLLAAVYEQYF. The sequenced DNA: TGTGCCAGCAGCTTGCTAGCGGCAGTCTACGAGCAGTACTTC.